This TCR beta chain derives from a study of beta chain features in type 1 diabetes. V dropped 0 bases and J dropped 8; count of bases not matched to a gene: 12. CDR3 size: 17 residues. CDR1 is LNHDA and CDR2 is SQIVND in the germline V gene (reference sequence). Findings of the study overall: A closer apparent resemblance between naive, central memory and Treg TCRB repertoires was seen in patients than in healthy donors. There were fewer insertions and more deletions at the VDJ junctions of type 1 diabetes patients. In every one of the four CD4+ subsets, TCRB CDR3s were moderately but significantly shorter in Type 1 diabetes patients.

In the case of this clone: The antigen is not known.

Investigators reverse transcribed all isolated RNA, so they sequenced expressed TCRB transcripts. Some 3.6 million reads were obtained on average from naive, central memory and regulatory T cell samples. TCRdb's table, derived via immunoSEQ multiplex PCR, lists solely in-frame clones and lacks some. The sample lists 600,000 or so clones; around 15% were seen once. This receptor was identified in a man in his late teens or twenties with type 1 diabetes. The chain carries TRBV19 and TRBJ2-2, with 7 bases aligning to TRBD2. The sequencing input was naive CD4+ T cells from blood. As DNA, the CDR3 is TGTGCCAGTAGTATAGATCCGGGACTACAGGAGCGGGGGGAGCTGTTTTTT. As protein: CASSIDPGLQERGELFF.